This T cell receptor beta chain is drawn from a study of cytomegalovirus exposure and HLA in healthy donors. Findings and caveats of the study: A later analysis linked 15,000 to 20,000 TCR beta sequences to HLA alleles at 0.05 false discovery rate.

The PCR ran on 60 Vbeta and 13 Jbeta primers. Repertoires were generated with immunoSEQ multiplex PCR, while TCRdb's copy carries only in-frame clones and drops some. Counted here are some 140,000 clones, around 80% occurring once; the ten biggest clones make up about 2%. The CDR3 loop spans 15 amino acids. The V gene end was trimmed by 1 base and the J gene end by 7 bases; junction bases not matched to a gene: 8. Germline V gene data show CDR1 as MGHRA and CDR2 as YSYEKL. Concerning this clone itself: The antigen remains unidentified.

This chain links TRBV4-1 with TRBJ1-2; TRBD1 matches 8 bases. Sequencing was performed on PBMCs. This sequence originates from a female donor in good health and CMV-seropositive. CDR3 sequence: CASSQGQGPPGGYTF. In DNA form, the CDR3 reads TGCGCCAGCAGCCAAGGACAGGGGCCCCCAGGTGGCTACACCTTC.